The present T cell receptor (beta chain) was sequenced within a study of blood T cell repertoires in COVID-19. Overall study context: Both acute and convalescent COVID-19 samples were obtained from the United States, Italy and Spain. T cells, B-cell-depleted T cells, or PBMCs supplied cDNA or gDNA.

CDR1 is GTSNPN, CDR2 SVGIG, per germline (reference sequence). V was clipped by 0 bases and J by 2 bases, with 15 bases between them. The CDR3 length is 16 residues. This clone was recorded many times. Data came from immunoSEQ multiplex PCR; TCRdb stores just in-frame clones and leaves some out. The profile shows tens of thousands of clones, 82% of them singletons. The origin of this receptor is a human donor in a cohort sampled during active COVID-19. The chain is built from TRBV30 and TRBJ2-3, with D possibly matching TRBD1 (6 bases). The sequenced sample was peripheral blood. The CDR3 sequence is CAWSVREGGATDTQYF. The CDR3 nucleotides read TGTGCCTGGAGTGTCCGGGAAGGGGGAGCCACAGATACGCAGTATTTT. The full variable domain, in which reference TRBV30 and TRBJ2-3 provide the parts outside the CDR3, is SQTIHQWPATLVQPVGSPLSLECTVEGTSNPNLYWYRQAAGRGLQLLFYSVGIGQISSEVPQNLSASRPQDRQFILSSKKLLLSDSGFYLCAWSVREGGATDTQYFGPGTRLTVL.